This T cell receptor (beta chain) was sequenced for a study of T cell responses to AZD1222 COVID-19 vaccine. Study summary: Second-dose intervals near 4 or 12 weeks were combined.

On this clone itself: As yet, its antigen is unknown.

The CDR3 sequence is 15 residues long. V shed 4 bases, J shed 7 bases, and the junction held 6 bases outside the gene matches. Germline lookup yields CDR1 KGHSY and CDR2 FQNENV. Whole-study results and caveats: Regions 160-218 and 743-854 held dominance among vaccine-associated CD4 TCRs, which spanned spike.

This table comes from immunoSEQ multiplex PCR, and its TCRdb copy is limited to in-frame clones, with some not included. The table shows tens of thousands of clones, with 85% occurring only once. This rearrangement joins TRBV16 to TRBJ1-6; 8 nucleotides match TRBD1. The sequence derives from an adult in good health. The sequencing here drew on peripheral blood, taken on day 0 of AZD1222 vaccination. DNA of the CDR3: TGTGCCAGCAGCCCCCAGGGGGCCCCGAATTCACCCCTCCACTTT. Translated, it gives CASSPQGAPNSPLHF.